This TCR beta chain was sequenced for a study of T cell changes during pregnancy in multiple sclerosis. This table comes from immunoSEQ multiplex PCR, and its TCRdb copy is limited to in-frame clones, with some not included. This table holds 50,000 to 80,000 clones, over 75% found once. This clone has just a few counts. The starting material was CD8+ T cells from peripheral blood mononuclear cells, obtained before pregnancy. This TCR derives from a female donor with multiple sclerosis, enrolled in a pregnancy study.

The CDR3 DNA follows: TGTGCCAGCAGCTTACCGACTAGCGGTAACACCGGGGAGCTGTTTTTT. This sequence encodes CASSLPTSGNTGELFF. The chain has TRBV5-6 and TRBJ2-2; 9 bases match TRBD2. Looked up from germline, CDR1 is SGHDT and CDR2 is YYEEEE. V was pared by 2 bases and J by 2 bases, with 4 bases of the junction left unmatched. The CDR3 totals 16 residues.